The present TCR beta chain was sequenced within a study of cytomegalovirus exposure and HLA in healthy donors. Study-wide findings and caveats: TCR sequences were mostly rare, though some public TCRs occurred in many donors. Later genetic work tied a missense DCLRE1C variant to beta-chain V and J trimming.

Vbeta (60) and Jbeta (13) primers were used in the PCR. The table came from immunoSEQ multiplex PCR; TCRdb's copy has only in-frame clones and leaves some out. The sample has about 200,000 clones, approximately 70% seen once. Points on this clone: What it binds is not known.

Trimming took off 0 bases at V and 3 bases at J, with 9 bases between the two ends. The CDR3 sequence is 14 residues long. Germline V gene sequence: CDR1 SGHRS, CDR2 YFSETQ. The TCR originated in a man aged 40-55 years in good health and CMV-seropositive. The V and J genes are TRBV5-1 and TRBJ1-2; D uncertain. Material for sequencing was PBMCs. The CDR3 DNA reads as TGCGCCAGCAGCTTGGGTGGCGGCGACTATGGCTACACCTTC. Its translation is CASSLGGGDYGYTF. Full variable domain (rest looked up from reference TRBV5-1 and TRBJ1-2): KAGVTQTPRYLIKTRGQQVTLSCSPISGHRSVSWYQQTPGQGLQFLFEYFSETQRNKGNFPGRFSGRQFSNSRSEMNVSTLELGDSALYLCASSLGGGDYGYTFGSGTRLTVV.